The clone carrying this T cell receptor beta chain was recorded at least ten times. Its antigen is undetermined. The sample is drawn from a study of T cells in Graves' hyperthyroidism and ophthalmopathy. Under 3 months was the duration of disease in ophthalmopathy patients, who also had a Clinical Activity Score of at least 3 and a NOSPECS grade of at least 4. Thyroid ultrasound and orbital computed tomography, with clinical symptoms and serum thyroxine and TRAb, informed diagnoses. Amplified TCR beta CDR3 regions derived from RNA transcripts. HTBI primers drove first-round RT-PCR of the TCR CDR3. MiXCR, run by TCRdb on the multiplex PCR reads, gives a single entry per CDR3 protein. The sample has fewer than 750,000 distinct CDR3 sequences; roughly 15% are singletons. The CDR3 totals 15 residues. The ends lost 2 bases at V and 5 bases at J; junction bases unmatched: 4. Germline CDR1 is MDHEN and CDR2 is SYDVKM.

Study-level findings and limits: In the blood, most expanded thyroid clonotypes above 0.001 appeared as well. Ophthalmopathy was separated from stable hyperthyroidism by a 13 V-J model.

The specimen sequenced was blood. This sequence originates from a woman in her forties or fifties with Graves' ophthalmopathy. The chain has TRBV28 and TRBJ2-1; TRBD2 matches at 9 bases. CDR3 nucleotides: TGTGCCAGCAGTTTAGTCTTAGCGGGAGACAATGAGCAGTTCTTC. Protein product: CASSLVLAGDNEQFF.